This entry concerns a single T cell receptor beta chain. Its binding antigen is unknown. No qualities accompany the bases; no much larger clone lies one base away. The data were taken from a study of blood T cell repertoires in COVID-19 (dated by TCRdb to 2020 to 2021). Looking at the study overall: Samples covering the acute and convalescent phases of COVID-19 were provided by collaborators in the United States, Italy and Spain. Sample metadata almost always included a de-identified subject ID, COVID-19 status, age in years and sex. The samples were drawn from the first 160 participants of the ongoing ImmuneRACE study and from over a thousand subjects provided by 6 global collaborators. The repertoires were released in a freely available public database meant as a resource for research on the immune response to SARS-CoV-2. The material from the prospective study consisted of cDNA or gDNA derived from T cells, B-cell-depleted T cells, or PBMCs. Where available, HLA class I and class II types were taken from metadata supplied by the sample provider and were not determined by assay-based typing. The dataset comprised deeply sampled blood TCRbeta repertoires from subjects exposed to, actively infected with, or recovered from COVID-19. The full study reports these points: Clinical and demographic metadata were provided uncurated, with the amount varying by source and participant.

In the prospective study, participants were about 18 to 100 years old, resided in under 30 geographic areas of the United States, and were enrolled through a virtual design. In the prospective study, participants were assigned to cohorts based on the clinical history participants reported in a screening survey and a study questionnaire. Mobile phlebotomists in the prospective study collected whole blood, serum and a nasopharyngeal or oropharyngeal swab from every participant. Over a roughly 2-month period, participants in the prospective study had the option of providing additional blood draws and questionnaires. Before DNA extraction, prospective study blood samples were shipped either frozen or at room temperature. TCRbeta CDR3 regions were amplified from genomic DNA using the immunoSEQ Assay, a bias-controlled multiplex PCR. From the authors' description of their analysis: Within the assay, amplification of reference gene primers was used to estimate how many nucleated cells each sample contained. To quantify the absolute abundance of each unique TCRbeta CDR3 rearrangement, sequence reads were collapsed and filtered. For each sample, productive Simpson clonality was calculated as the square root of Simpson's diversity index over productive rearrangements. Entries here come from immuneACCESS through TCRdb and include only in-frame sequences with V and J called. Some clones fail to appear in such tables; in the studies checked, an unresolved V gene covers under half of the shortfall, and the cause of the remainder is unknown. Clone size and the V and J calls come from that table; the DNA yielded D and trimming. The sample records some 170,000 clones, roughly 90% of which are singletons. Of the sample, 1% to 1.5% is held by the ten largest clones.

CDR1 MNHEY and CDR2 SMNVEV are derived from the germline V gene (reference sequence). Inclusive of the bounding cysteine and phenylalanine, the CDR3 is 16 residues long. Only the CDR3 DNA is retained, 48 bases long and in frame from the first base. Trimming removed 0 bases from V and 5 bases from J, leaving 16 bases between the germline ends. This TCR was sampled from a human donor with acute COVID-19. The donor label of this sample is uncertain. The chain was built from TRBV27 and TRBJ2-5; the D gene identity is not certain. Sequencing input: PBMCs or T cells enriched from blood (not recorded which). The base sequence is TGTGCCAGCAGTTTATCGAGTCGTCGGAGTTGGGAGACCCAGTACTTC. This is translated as CASSLSSRRSWETQYF.